A single sample is the source of the 9 T cell receptor beta chains below, sequenced in a study of beta chain features in type 1 diabetes. Overall study results and limits: TCRB CDR3 length was moderately but significantly reduced in all four CD4+ subsets of Type 1 diabetes patients.

Sequenced material consisted of expressed TCRB transcripts (all of the isolated RNA was reverse transcribed). TCRdb's copy holds only in-frame clones and misses some; the assay was immunoSEQ multiplex PCR. The table has roughly 240,000 clones, around 22% seen once. The antigens of these receptors remain unknown. Sequencing was performed on naive CD4+ T cells from blood. The receptors derive from a woman in her twenties or thirties with type 1 diabetes.

This clone occurred a few times. The chain employs TRBV5-1 and TRBJ2-2, with TRBD1 identical over 7 bases. V lost 3 bases and J lost 10; bases outside the gene matches: 6. Germline V gives CDR1 SGHRS, CDR2 YFSETQ. CDR3 length: 13 amino acids. CDR3 protein: CASSWEQGKELFF. The CDR3 DNA sequence: TGCGCCAGCAGCTGGGAACAGGGGAAGGAGCTGTTTTTT.

The chain employs TRBV19 and TRBJ1-2, with D perhaps TRBD1 (5 bases). The CDR3 runs 12 residues. Trimming left V 9 bases short and J 5 bases short, with 13 bases between. The germline gives CDR1 LNHDA, CDR2 SQIVND (reference sequence). The CDR3 reads CASVNRLYGYTF. As DNA, the CDR3 is TGTGCCAGCGTAAACAGGCTTTATGGCTACACCTTC.

The chain uses TRBV5-6 and TRBJ1-5; a possible D gene is TRBD1 (5 bases). The germline CDR1 and CDR2 sequences are SGHDT and YYEEEE. V was pared by 1 base and J by 3 bases, with 11 bases between. The CDR3 consists of 15 residues. Here the CDR3 DNA reads TGTGCCAGCAGCTTGTTTAGGGGAATCAATCAGCCCCAGCATTTT. This translates into CASSLFRGINQPQHF.

The V gene is TRBV30, the J gene TRBJ2-3, with 10 bases fitting TRBD2. The CDR3 is 13 amino acids. V shed 7 bases, J shed 4 bases, and the junction held 5 bases outside the gene matches. Germline V gene sequence: CDR1 GTSNPN, CDR2 SVGIG (reference sequence). DNA of the CDR3: TGTGCCTCTAGCGGGAGTAACCCAGATACGCAGTATTTT. Translating gives CASSGSNPDTQYF. The entire variable domain, with the rest obtained from reference TRBV30 and TRBJ2-3, is as follows: SQTIHQWPATLVQPVGSPLSLECTVEGTSNPNLYWYRQAAGRGLQLLFYSVGIGQISSEVPQNLSASRPQDRQFILSSKKLLLSDSGFYLCASSGSNPDTQYFGPGTRLTVL.

The chain employs TRBV29-1 and TRBJ2-5, with D possibly TRBD2 on 6 matching bases. Germline CDR1 SQVTM, CDR2 ANQGSEA. The ends were cut back, 2 bases at V and 4 bases at J, with 14 bases in the middle. CDR3 size: 14 residues. CDR3 residues: CSVEKRAKGETQYF. The CDR3 DNA follows: TGCAGCGTTGAAAAGCGGGCCAAGGGAGAGACCCAGTACTTC. The full variable domain, rest sourced from reference TRBV29-1 and TRBJ2-5, is SAVISQKPSRDICQRGTSLTIQCQVDSQVTMMFWYRQQPGQSLTLIATANQGSEATYESGFVIDKFPISRPNLTFSTLTVSNMSPEDSSIYLCSVEKRAKGETQYFGPGTRLLVL.

The sample holds a few counts of this clone. The rearrangement joins TRBV11-2 to TRBJ2-1, with 16 bases aligning to TRBD2. Looked up from germline, CDR1 is SGHAT and CDR2 is FQNNGV. The V gene end was trimmed by 5 bases and the J gene end by 3 bases; junction bases not matched to a gene: 10. CDR3 length: 19 amino acids. The CDR3 region has the DNA TGTGCCAGCAGCCAAGGGACTAGCGGGAGGGCCAATCTCTACAATGAGCAGTTCTTC. The encoded protein is CASSQGTSGRANLYNEQFF.

The chain recombines TRBV5-4 with TRBJ2-7; D is unclear. The CDR3 totals 13 residues. Trimming removed 3 bases at V and 4 bases at J, with 11 bases between. Germline CDR1 and CDR2: SGHNT and YYREEE (reference sequence). CDR3 region: CASSSLETYEQYF. Written as DNA, the CDR3 is TGTGCCAGCAGCTCGCTCGAGACTTACGAGCAGTACTTC.

Comment on this clone: The sample carries other DNA sequences with the same CDR3. CDR3 nucleotides: TGCAGCGTTGCGACAGGTTCCTACGAGCAGTACTTC. It codes for CSVATGSYEQYF. This sequence joins TRBV29-1 and TRBJ2-7; a weak D match, TRBD1 (6 bases). The CDR3 extends over 12 amino acids. CDR1 and CDR2 from the germline V gene are SQVTM and ANQGSEA. The V end lost 4 bases, the J end lost 1 base, and 8 bases lay between the germline ends.

This clone was seen only a few times. The V call is TRBV5-1, the J call TRBJ2-7, with D possibly being TRBD2 (5 bases). The ends were cut back, 2 bases at V and 0 bases at J, with 9 bases in the middle. The length of the CDR3 is 14 residues. CDR1 and CDR2 from the germline V gene are SGHRS and YFSETQ. In DNA form, the CDR3 reads TGCGCCAGCAGCTTCAGCGGTGTCTCCTACGAGCAGTACTTC. Its protein is CASSFSGVSYEQYF.